This T cell receptor (beta chain) was captured by sequencing in a study of cytomegalovirus exposure and HLA in healthy donors. From germline, CDR1 is SGHNT and CDR2 YENEEA. V dropped 0 bases and J dropped 3 bases, with 9 bases sitting between them. This CDR3 spans 14 amino acids. PCR was performed using 60 Vbeta and 13 Jbeta primers. Profiling relied on immunoSEQ multiplex PCR, and the TCRdb table lists in-frame clones only, not all of them. Among some 180,000 clones listed, 75% to 85% were seen once. The sequenced material came from PBMCs. The sequence came from a woman in her twenties or thirties in good health and CMV-seropositive. The V gene is TRBV11-3, the J gene TRBJ2-7, with D possibly TRBD1 on 6 matching bases. The CDR3 DNA is TGTGCCAGCAGCTTAGAGTTGGACAGCTACGAGCAGTACTTC. Translating gives CASSLELDSYEQYF.